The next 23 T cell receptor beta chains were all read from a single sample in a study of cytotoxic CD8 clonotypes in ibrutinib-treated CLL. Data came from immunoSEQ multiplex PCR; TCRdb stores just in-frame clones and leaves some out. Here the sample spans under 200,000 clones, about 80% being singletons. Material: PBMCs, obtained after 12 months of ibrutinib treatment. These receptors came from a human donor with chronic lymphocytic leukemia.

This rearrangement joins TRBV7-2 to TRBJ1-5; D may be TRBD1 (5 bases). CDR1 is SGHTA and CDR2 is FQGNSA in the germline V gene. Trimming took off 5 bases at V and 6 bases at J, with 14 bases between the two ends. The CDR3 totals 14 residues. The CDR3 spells CASSQMGGGQPQHF. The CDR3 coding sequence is TGTGCCAGCAGCCAAATGGGGGGAGGTCAGCCCCAGCATTTT.

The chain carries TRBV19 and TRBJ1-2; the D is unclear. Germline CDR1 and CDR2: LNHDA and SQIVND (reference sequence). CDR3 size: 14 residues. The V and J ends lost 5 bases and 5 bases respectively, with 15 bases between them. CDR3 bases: TGTGCCAGTAGTCCGGCAGGTCCCCTATATGGCTACACCTTC. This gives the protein CASSPAGPLYGYTF.

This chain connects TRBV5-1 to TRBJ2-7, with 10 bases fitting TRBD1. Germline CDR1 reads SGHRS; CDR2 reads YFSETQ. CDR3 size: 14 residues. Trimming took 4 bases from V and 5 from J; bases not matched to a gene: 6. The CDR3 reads CASSNGQGGNEQYF. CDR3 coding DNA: TGCGCCAGCAGCAACGGACAGGGGGGAAACGAGCAGTACTTC. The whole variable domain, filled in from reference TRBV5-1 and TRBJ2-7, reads KAGVTQTPRYLIKTRGQQVTLSCSPISGHRSVSWYQQTPGQGLQFLFEYFSETQRNKGNFPGRFSGRQFSNSRSEMNVSTLELGDSALYLCASSNGQGGNEQYFGPGTRLTVT.

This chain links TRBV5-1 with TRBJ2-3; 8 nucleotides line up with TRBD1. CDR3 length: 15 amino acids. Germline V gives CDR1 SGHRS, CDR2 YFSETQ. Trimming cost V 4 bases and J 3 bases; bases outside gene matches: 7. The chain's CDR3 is CASSPRTGRTDTQYF. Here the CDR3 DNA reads TGCGCCAGCAGCCCACGGACAGGGAGGACAGATACGCAGTATTTT.

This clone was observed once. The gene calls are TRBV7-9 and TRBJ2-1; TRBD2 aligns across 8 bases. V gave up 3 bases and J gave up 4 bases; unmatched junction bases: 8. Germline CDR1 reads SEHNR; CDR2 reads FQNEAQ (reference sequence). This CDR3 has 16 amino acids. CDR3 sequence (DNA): TGTGCCAGCAGCTTTTCGGTAGCGGGGATATACAATGAGCAGTTCTTC. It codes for CASSFSVAGIYNEQFF.

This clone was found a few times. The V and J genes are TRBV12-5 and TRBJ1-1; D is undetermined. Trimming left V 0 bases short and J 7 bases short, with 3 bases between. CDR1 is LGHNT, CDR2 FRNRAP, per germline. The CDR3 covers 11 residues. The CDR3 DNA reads TGTGCTAGTGGTTTGGTGAGTGAAGCTTTCTTT. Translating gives CASGLVSEAFF.

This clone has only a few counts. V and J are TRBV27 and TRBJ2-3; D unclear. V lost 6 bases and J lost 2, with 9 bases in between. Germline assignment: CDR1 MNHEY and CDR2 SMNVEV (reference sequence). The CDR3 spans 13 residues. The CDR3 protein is CASRRTPTDTQYF. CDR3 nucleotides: TGTGCCAGCAGACGGACCCCCACAGATACGCAGTATTTT.

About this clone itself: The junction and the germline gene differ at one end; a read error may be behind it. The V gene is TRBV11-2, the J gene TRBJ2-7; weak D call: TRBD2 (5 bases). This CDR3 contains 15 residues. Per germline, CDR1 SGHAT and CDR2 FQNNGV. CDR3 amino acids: CASSQPSRGSYEQYF. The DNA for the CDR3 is TGCGCCAGCAGCCAACCCAGCCGGGGATCCTACGAGCAGTACTTC.

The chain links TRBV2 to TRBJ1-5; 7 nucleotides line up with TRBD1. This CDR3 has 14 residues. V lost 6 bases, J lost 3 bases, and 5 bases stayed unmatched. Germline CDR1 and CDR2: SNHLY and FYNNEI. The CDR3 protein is CASSRTGDNQPQHF. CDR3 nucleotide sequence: TGTGCCAGCAGCCGAACAGGGGACAATCAGCCCCAGCATTTT. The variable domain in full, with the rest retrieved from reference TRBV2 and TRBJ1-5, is EPEVTQTPSHQVTQMGQEVILRCVPISNHLYFYWYRQILGQKVEFLVSFYNNEISEKSEIFDDQFSVERPDGSNFTLKIRSTKLEDSAMYFCASSRTGDNQPQHFGDGTRLSIL.

CDR3 region: CSVAETGKEQYF. The DNA for the CDR3 is TGCAGCGTGGCAGAAACAGGGAAGGAGCAGTACTTC. The chain has TRBV29-1 and TRBJ2-7; possible D gene TRBD1, 6 bases. CDR1 and CDR2 (germline): SQVTM, ANQGSEA. Deletions cut 6 bases from V and 7 bases from J, with 16 bases between. This CDR3 has 12 amino acids.

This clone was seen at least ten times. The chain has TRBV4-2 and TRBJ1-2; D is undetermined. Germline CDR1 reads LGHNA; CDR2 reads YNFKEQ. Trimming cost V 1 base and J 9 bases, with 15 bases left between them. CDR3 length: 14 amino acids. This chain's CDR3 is CASSQVSGDSRYTF. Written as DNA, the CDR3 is TGTGCCAGCAGCCAAGTGTCCGGAGACTCTCGCTACACCTTC.

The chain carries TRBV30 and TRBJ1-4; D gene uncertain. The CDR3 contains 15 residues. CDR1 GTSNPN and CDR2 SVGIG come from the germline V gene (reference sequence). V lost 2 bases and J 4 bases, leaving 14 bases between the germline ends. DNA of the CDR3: TGTGCCTGGAGTTCCTACCTTTCTAATAATGAAAAACTGTTTTTT. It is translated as CAWSSYLSNNEKLFF.

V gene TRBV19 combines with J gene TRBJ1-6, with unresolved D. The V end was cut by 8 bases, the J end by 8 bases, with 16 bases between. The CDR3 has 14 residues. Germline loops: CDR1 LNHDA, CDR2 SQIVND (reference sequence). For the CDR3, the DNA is TGTGCCAGTCATGGTTACGACACCTATTCACCCCTCCACTTT. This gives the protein CASHGYDTYSPLHF. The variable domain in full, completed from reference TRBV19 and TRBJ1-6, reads DGGITQSPKYLFRKEGQNVTLSCEQNLNHDAMYWYRQDPGQGLRLIYYSQIVNDFQKGDIAEGYSVSREKKESFPLTVTSAQKNPTAFYLCASHGYDTYSPLHFGNGTRLTVT.

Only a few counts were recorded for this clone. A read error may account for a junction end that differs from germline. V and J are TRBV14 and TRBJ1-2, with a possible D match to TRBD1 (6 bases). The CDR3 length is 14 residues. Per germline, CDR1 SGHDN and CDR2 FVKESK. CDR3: CASSQEDRPYRYTF. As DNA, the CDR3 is TGTGCCAGCAGCCAGGAGGACAGACCCTATCGCTACACCTTC.

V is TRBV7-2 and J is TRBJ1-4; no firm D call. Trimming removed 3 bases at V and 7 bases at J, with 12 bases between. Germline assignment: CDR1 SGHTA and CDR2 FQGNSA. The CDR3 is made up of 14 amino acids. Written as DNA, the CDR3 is TGTGCCAGCAGCTTCGGAGGGCTTGGTGAAAAACTGTTTTTT. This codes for CASSFGGLGEKLFF.

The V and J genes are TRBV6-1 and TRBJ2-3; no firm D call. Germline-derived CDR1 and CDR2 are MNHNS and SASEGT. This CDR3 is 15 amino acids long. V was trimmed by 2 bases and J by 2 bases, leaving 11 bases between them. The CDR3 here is CASSERVGFTDTQYF. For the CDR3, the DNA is TGTGCCAGCAGTGAACGCGTCGGTTTCACAGATACGCAGTATTTT.

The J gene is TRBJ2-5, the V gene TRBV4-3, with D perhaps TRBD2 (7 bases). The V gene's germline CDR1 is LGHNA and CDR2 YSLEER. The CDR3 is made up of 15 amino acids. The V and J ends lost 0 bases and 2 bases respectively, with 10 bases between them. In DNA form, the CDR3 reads TGCGCCAGCAGCCAAGAAAGGGGGGGGCAAGAGACCCAGTACTTC. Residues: CASSQERGGQETQYF.

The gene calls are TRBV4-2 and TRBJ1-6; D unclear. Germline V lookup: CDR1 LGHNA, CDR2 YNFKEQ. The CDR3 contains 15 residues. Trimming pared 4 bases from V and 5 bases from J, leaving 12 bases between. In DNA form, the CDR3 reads TGTGCCAGCAGCCTCGTATATTGGGATAATTCACCCCTCCACTTT. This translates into CASSLVYWDNSPLHF.

For the CDR3, the DNA is TGTGCCAGCAGCTTAGACGGGGTCAGGGGGCGCGAGCAGTACTTC. This codes for CASSLDGVRGREQYF. The chain joins TRBV11-2 to TRBJ2-7; 8 bases line up with TRBD1. Germline V gene sequence: CDR1 SGHAT, CDR2 FQNNGV. The CDR3 runs 15 residues. V shed 0 bases, J shed 6 bases, and the junction held 7 bases outside the gene matches.

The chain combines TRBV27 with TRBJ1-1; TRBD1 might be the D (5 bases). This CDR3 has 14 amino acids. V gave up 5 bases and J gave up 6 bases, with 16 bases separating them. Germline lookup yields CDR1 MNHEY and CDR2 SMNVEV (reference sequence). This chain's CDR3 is CASSRLGVGAEAFF. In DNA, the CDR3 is TGTGCCAGCAGTCGACTGGGGGTGGGAGCTGAAGCTTTCTTT.

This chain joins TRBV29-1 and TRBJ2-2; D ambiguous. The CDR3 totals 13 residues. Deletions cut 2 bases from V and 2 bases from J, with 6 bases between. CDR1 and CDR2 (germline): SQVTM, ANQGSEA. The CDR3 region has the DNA TGCAGCGTTGAACTCACTAACACCGGGGAGCTGTTTTTT. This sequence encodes CSVELTNTGELFF.

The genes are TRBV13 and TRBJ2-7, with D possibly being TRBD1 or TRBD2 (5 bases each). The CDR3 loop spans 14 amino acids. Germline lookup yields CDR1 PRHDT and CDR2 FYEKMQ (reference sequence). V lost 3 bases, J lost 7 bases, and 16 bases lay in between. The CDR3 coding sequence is TGTGCCAGCAGCTTGGGACGGGCCCTCCGGGAGCAGTACTTC. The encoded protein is CASSLGRALREQYF. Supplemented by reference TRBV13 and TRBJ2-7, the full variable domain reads AAGVIQSPRHLIKEKRETATLKCYPIPRHDTVYWYQQGPGQDPQFLISFYEKMQSDKGSIPDRFSAQQFSDYHSELNMSSLELGDSALYFCASSLGRALREQYFGPGTRLTVT.

The chain's CDR3 is CAGGQGAYQPQHF. CDR3 sequence (DNA): TGTGCCGGGGGACAGGGGGCTTATCAGCCCCAGCATTTT. V and J are TRBV28 and TRBJ1-5; 12 bases align to TRBD1. The V and J ends lost 11 bases and 5 bases, in that order; junction bases with no gene match: 4. Germline CDR1 MDHEN, CDR2 SYDVKM. The CDR3 spans 13 residues. The full variable domain, its missing parts supplied by reference TRBV28 and TRBJ1-5, is DVKVTQSSRYLVKRTGEKVFLECVQDMDHENMFWYRQDPGLGLRLIYFSYDVKMKEKGDIPEGYSVSREKKERFSLILESASTNQTSMYLCAGGQGAYQPQHFGDGTRLSIL.